This T cell receptor beta chain came from a study of molecular identifiers for immune sequencing clone quantification. Looking at the study overall: RNA, taken in replicates from approximately 20,000 or 100,000 naive CD8 cells, was split five ways, with four sequenced.

MiXCR was run by TCRdb on the PCR reads, yielding one entry per CDR3 protein. The sample has more than 300,000 distinct CDR3 sequences, around a fifth seen once. V lost 5 bases and J lost 6, with 11 bases in between. The germline gives CDR1 SGHTA, CDR2 FQGNSA. The CDR3 is 12 amino acids. Points from the study as a whole: Whereas naive cells kept under 1% of molecules in clones above 20 RNA copies, such clones held over 97% in effectors.

This clonotype showed up many times. Antigen specificity is unknown. The J gene is TRBJ2-7, the V gene TRBV7-2; the D gene is possibly TRBD1 (6 bases). The receptor's source is a human donor in good health. Some libraries in this study had Jurkat cell RNA spiked in. Input material: naive CD8+ T cells from blood, with Jurkat cell RNA spiked in. Subset indicated: FACS-sorted CD8+CD4-CCR7+CD45RA+ naive T cells. Written as DNA, the CDR3 is TGTGCCAGCAGCATTAGGGGGAGCGAGCAGTACTTC. This gives the protein CASSIRGSEQYF.